This T cell receptor beta chain was sequenced for a study of OX40 agonist ivuxolimab in advanced cancers. Study background: Patients received ivuxolimab, an intravenous treatment, every 2 weeks at 0.01 to 10 mg/kg. Three patients got partial responses; one had hepatocellular carcinoma and two had cutaneous melanoma. Dose-escalation patients had hepatocellular carcinoma, melanoma, renal cell or head and neck cancer.

Data came from immunoSEQ multiplex PCR; TCRdb stores just in-frame clones and leaves some out. The table has some 80,000 clones, roughly 84% seen once; the top ten hold roughly 6.6%. Sampling times: baseline, cycle 4 day 1, cycle 7 day 1. The V gene lost 5 bases and the J gene lost 6 bases, with 17 bases spanning the gap. From germline, CDR1 is MNHEY and CDR2 SVGAGI. This CDR3 has 14 amino acids. The chain joins TRBV6-5 to TRBJ2-7; maybe TRBD1 (6 bases). The input for sequencing was CD4+ or CD8+ T cells sorted from blood, taken in a trial of the OX40 agonist ivuxolimab. This clonotype was obtained from an adult with an advanced solid tumor such as melanoma, head and neck, liver or kidney cancer. CDR3 sequence: CASSDGTTRFEQYF. The CDR3 DNA reads TGTGCCAGCAGTGACGGGACAACACGCTTCGAGCAGTACTTC.